Below, 32 T cell receptor beta chains from the same sample are listed, as sequenced in a study of T cell repertoires in cytomegalovirus infection. One entry per CDR3 protein, called by TCRdb with MiXCR from the reads. The data hold about 310,000 distinct CDR3 sequences, with 15% to 20% observed a single time. The sample taken for sequencing was PBMCs. These receptors originate from a human donor in good health (CMV status not recorded). Some clones in this sample may be carry-over from other donors' samples.

This clonotype was detected a few times. The J gene is TRBJ2-2, the V gene TRBV7-2; D gene uncertain. The CDR3 sequence is 12 residues long. CDR1 and CDR2 (germline): SGHTA, FQGNSA. V lost 5 bases and J 6 bases, leaving 7 bases between the germline ends. CDR3 nucleotide sequence: TGTGCCAGCAGCCCCTACTCCGGGGAGCTGTTTTTT. It translates to CASSPYSGELFF.

The rearrangement joins TRBV6-6 to TRBJ1-1; possible D gene TRBD1, 5 bases. Per the germline V gene, CDR1 is MNHNY and CDR2 is SVGAGI (reference sequence). The CDR3 runs 15 residues. V dropped 0 bases and J dropped 2 bases, with 10 bases sitting between them. CDR3 loop: CASSYSIQVNTEAFF. The CDR3 bases are TGTGCCAGCAGTTACTCGATACAGGTTAACACTGAAGCTTTCTTT.

This clonotype was seen repeatedly, ten times or more. The chain links TRBV11-2 to TRBJ2-2, with 7 bases identical to TRBD1. The CDR3 totals 16 residues. V was clipped by 2 bases and J by 6 bases; unmatched bases: 9. Germline V gives CDR1 SGHAT, CDR2 FQNNGV. The CDR3 protein is CASSLPDRVLAGELFF. DNA of the CDR3: TGTGCCAGCAGCTTACCAGACAGGGTACTGGCCGGGGAGCTGTTTTTT.

V gene TRBV6-5 combines with J gene TRBJ1-3, with no clear D. The ends were cut back, 0 bases at V and 6 bases at J, with 18 bases in the middle. The V gene's germline CDR1 is MNHEY and CDR2 SVGAGI. The CDR3 consists of 17 residues. The CDR3 spells CASSYSAKSRRINTIYF. The CDR3 nucleotides are TGTGCCAGCAGTTACTCTGCGAAATCTCGGCGGATAAACACCATATATTTT.

In this sample, this clonotype turned up many times. The V and J genes are TRBV12-5 and TRBJ1-4; tentatively, D is TRBD1 (6 bases). This CDR3 contains 15 residues. Germline assignment: CDR1 LGHNT and CDR2 FRNRAP. With 0 bases removed from V and 5 bases from J, the gap between germline ends came to 10 bases. CDR3 protein: CASGLVQGVNEKLFF. The CDR3 coding sequence is TGTGCTAGTGGTTTGGTACAGGGCGTAAATGAAAAACTGTTTTTT.

This clonotype showed up many times. V usage is TRBV7-9 and J usage is TRBJ1-1; D is unresolved. The length of the CDR3 is 14 residues. Germline V gene data show CDR1 as SEHNR and CDR2 as FQNEAQ (reference sequence). V shed 1 base and J shed 3 bases, with 9 bases lying between them. In DNA, the CDR3 is TGTGCCAGCAGCTTAGTTACGGGGTACACTGAAGCTTTCTTT. Translated, it gives CASSLVTGYTEAFF.

V usage is TRBV6-6 and J usage is TRBJ1-3; no definite D call. Germline V gene lookup returns CDR1 MNHNY and CDR2 SVGAGI (reference sequence). The CDR3 totals 14 residues. The ends were cut back, 4 bases at V and 0 bases at J, with 7 bases in the middle. The CDR3 bases are TGTGCCAGCAGTTCCCCCGTCTCTGGAAACACCATATATTTT. Translation: CASSSPVSGNTIYF.

This clonotype was counted only a few times. The chain combines TRBV4-3 with TRBJ1-1; tentative D call: TRBD1 (5 bases). Germline V CDR1 and CDR2: LGHNA, YSLEER. This CDR3 is built from 14 residues. The germline V and J ends were trimmed by 4 bases and 8 bases, with 17 bases remaining between them. CDR3 nucleotides: TGCGCCAGCAGCCGAGGGGCCGATCTGGGCGAAGCTTTCTTT. Encoded protein: CASSRGADLGEAFF.

The V and J genes are TRBV20-1 and TRBJ2-2, with D perhaps TRBD2 (6 bases). CDR1 is DFQATT, CDR2 SNEGSKA, per germline (reference sequence). This CDR3 has 16 residues. V lost 0 bases to trimming and J lost 3 bases, with 14 bases between them. The CDR3: CSARDNAGYDTGELFF. The CDR3 bases are TGCAGTGCTAGAGACAACGCGGGGTACGACACCGGGGAGCTGTTTTTT.

The chain has TRBV27 and TRBJ2-6; either TRBD1 or TRBD2 may supply D (5 bases each). The germline CDR1 and CDR2 sequences are MNHEY and SMNVEV (reference sequence). The CDR3 consists of 17 residues. The V end was cut by 3 bases, the J end by 0 bases, with 12 bases between. CDR3 sequence reads: CASSFEGPLSGANVLTF. CDR3 bases: TGTGCCAGCAGTTTTGAGGGGCCCCTCTCTGGGGCCAACGTCCTGACTTTC.

This clonotype showed up many times. This sequence joins TRBV18 and TRBJ2-1; 14 nucleotides match TRBD2. CDR3 length: 19 amino acids. V was clipped by 3 bases and J by 5 bases; unmatched bases: 12. Germline CDR1 reads KGHSH; CDR2 reads LQKENI. CDR3: CASSPWTSGGPTSNNEQFF. DNA for the CDR3: TGTGCCAGCTCACCCTGGACTAGCGGGGGGCCTACATCCAACAATGAGCAGTTCTTC. The whole variable domain, filled in from reference TRBV18 and TRBJ2-1, reads NAGVMQNPRHLVRRRGQEARLRCSPMKGHSHVYWYRQLPEEGLKFMVYLQKENIIDESGMPKERFSAEFPKEGPSILRIQQVVRGDSAAYFCASSPWTSGGPTSNNEQFFGPGTRLTVL.

V and J are TRBV2 and TRBJ2-7, with D possibly matching TRBD1 (6 bases). The V end was cut by 8 bases, the J end by 2 bases, with 13 bases between. The CDR3 length is 13 residues. The germline V gene has CDR1 SNHLY and CDR2 FYNNEI. In DNA form, the CDR3 reads TGTGCCAGCGGAATGACAGGAACCTACGAGCAGTACTTC. Translation gives CASGMTGTYEQYF.

The sample holds many counts of this clonotype. V is TRBV19 and J is TRBJ1-5, with D possibly matching TRBD1 (5 bases). Germline-derived CDR1 and CDR2 are LNHDA and SQIVND (reference sequence). This CDR3 region has 14 residues. Trimming removed 2 bases at V and 6 bases at J, with 11 bases between. The CDR3 nucleotides are TGTGCCAGTAGTATAAGGGTCGGGGGTCAGCCCCAGCATTTT. It encodes CASSIRVGGQPQHF.

This clonotype was observed many times. The V gene is TRBV7-9, the J gene TRBJ1-4, with D perhaps matching TRBD1 (5 bases). V was pared by 6 bases and J by 7 bases, with 18 bases between. The germline gives CDR1 SEHNR, CDR2 FQNEAQ (reference sequence). The CDR3 is 15 residues long. CDR3 sequence (DNA): TGTGCCAGCAGTTCACGGGACCCAGGAGGTGAAAAACTGTTTTTT. This codes for CASSSRDPGGEKLFF. The variable domain in full, completed from reference TRBV7-9 and TRBJ1-4, reads DTGVSQNPRHKITKRGQNVTFRCDPISEHNRLYWYRQTLGQGPEFLTYFQNEAQLEKSRLLSDRFSAERPKGSFSTLEIQRTEQGDSAMYLCASSSRDPGGEKLFFGSGTQLSVL.

This clonotype was detected a few times. This sequence joins TRBV7-9 and TRBJ1-2; weak D call: TRBD1 (5 bases). Trimming removed 2 bases at V and 0 bases at J, with 16 bases between. Germline V lookup: CDR1 SEHNR, CDR2 FQNEAQ (reference sequence). The CDR3 extends over 17 amino acids. CDR3 in amino acids: CASSLSFATEANYGYTF. The CDR3 DNA follows: TGTGCCAGCAGCTTATCTTTTGCGACAGAAGCTAACTATGGCTACACCTTC. Based on the CDR3 plus reference TRBV7-9 and TRBJ1-2, the full variable domain is DTGVSQNPRHKITKRGQNVTFRCDPISEHNRLYWYRQTLGQGPEFLTYFQNEAQLEKSRLLSDRFSAERPKGSFSTLEIQRTEQGDSAMYLCASSLSFATEANYGYTFGSGTRLTVV.

This clonotype was picked up many times. The chain links TRBV10-3 to TRBJ2-5, with 9 bases lining up with TRBD1. The V gene's germline CDR1 is ENHRY and CDR2 SYGVKD. The junction had 12 bases not matched to a gene; V was cut back by 8 bases and J by 2 bases. The CDR3 loop spans 16 amino acids. Written as DNA, the CDR3 is TGTGCCATCGGGACAGGGACTCATCTCATTCAAGAGACCCAGTACTTC. This gives the protein CAIGTGTHLIQETQYF.

This clonotype was picked up one time. The chain employs TRBV19 and TRBJ2-2, with 14 bases aligning to TRBD2. CDR1 and CDR2 from the germline V gene are LNHDA and SQIVND (reference sequence). J lost 3 bases, V lost 5 bases, and 8 bases had no gene match. The CDR3 contains 18 residues. The CDR3: CASSLRLAGGRDTGELFF. CDR3 nucleotide sequence: TGTGCCAGTAGTCTCAGACTAGCGGGGGGGCGTGACACCGGGGAGCTGTTTTTT.

This clonotype has a handful of counts. The chain carries TRBV18 and TRBJ2-1; D remains unclear. Trimming removed 3 bases at V and 7 bases at J, with 10 bases between. The CDR3 runs 13 residues. CDR1 is KGHSH and CDR2 is LQKENI in the germline V gene. In DNA form, the CDR3 reads TGTGCCAGCTCACCGAGTGAGCCAAATGAGCAGTTCTTC. Protein: CASSPSEPNEQFF.

The J gene is TRBJ1-5, the V gene TRBV24-1, with 9 bases lining up with TRBD1. Germline trimming cut 4 bases from V and 9 bases from J; bases unmatched to any gene: 12. The CDR3 totals 16 residues. Germline CDR1 is KGHDR and CDR2 is SFDVKD. CDR3 nucleotide sequence: TGTGCCACCAGTGAGGCCGGGACAGGGCTGAAGGGGCCCCAGCATTTT. Protein product: CATSEAGTGLKGPQHF.

This clonotype was seen ten or more times. The V and J genes are TRBV6-4 and TRBJ2-1; D is perhaps TRBD2 (6 bases). V lost 7 bases and J lost 5, with 15 bases in between. This CDR3 comprises 14 residues. Germline V gives CDR1 MRHNA, CDR2 SNTAGT. The CDR3 DNA reads TGTGCCAGCATCCCGGGACTGGGGAACAATGAGCAGTTCTTC. Residues: CASIPGLGNNEQFF.

There are many counts of this clonotype. The chain's CDR3 is CASSSSSGGAKDTQYF. The CDR3 region has the DNA TGTGCCAGCAGCTCATCTAGCGGGGGGGCTAAAGATACGCAGTATTTT. This chain joins TRBV5-4 and TRBJ2-3; 12 bases fit TRBD2. The CDR3 is 16 residues long. V lost 3 bases to trimming and J lost 5 bases; unmatched junction nucleotides: 7. Germline loops: CDR1 SGHNT, CDR2 YYREEE (reference sequence). The entire variable domain, with the rest obtained from reference TRBV5-4 and TRBJ2-3, is as follows: ETGVTQSPTHLIKTRGQQVTLRCSSQSGHNTVSWYQQALGQGPQFIFQYYREEENGRGNFPPRFSGLQFPNYSSELNVNALELDDSALYLCASSSSSGGAKDTQYFGPGTRLTVL.

This clonotype appeared many times. The chain carries TRBV28 and TRBJ1-2; 9 positions agree with TRBD1. CDR1 is MDHEN and CDR2 is SYDVKM in the germline V gene. V dropped 5 bases and J dropped 8; count of bases not matched to a gene: 12. This CDR3 region has 15 residues. CDR3 sequence: CASSPGTGRIGGYTF. CDR3 DNA: TGTGCCAGCAGTCCAGGGACAGGGCGGATTGGCGGCTACACCTTC.

This clonotype was seen at least ten times. The chain has TRBV5-6 and TRBJ1-6, with D possibly TRBD1 on 6 matching bases. The CDR3 loop spans 16 amino acids. The ends were cut back, 2 bases at V and 8 bases at J, with 17 bases in the middle. Germline-derived CDR1 and CDR2 are SGHDT and YYEEEE. The CDR3, as DNA: TGTGCCAGCAGCTTAACCGGGACAAACCGCGATTCACCCCTCCACTTT. Its translation: CASSLTGTNRDSPLHF.

The J gene is TRBJ1-2, the V gene TRBV7-8; a weak D match, TRBD1 (6 bases). This CDR3 comprises 15 residues. V was shortened by 1 base and J by 5 bases, with 14 bases between the two germline ends. Germline V gives CDR1 SGHVS, CDR2 FQNEAQ. CDR3 coding DNA: TGTGCCAGCAGCTTAGAGGAAAGGGGGAGTTATGGCTACACCTTC. Encoded protein: CASSLEERGSYGYTF.

This chain joins TRBV28 and TRBJ1-1; 9 nucleotides match TRBD1. Germline loops: CDR1 MDHEN, CDR2 SYDVKM. The CDR3 contains 13 residues. J gave up 7 bases and V 6 bases, and 6 bases lay outside the gene matches. CDR3 bases: TGTGCCAGCAGACCCGGGGACAGGGATGAAGCTTTCTTT. Its translation: CASRPGDRDEAFF.

The chain has TRBV18 and TRBJ2-3, with D tentatively TRBD2 (6 bases). The CDR3 is 17 residues long. With 3 bases removed from V and 4 bases from J, the gap between germline ends came to 20 bases. Germline lookup yields CDR1 KGHSH and CDR2 LQKENI. The CDR3 bases are TGTGCCAGCTCACCCCTTCCCGGGGCTGGGAGGTCAGATACGCAGTATTTT. Translation: CASSPLPGAGRSDTQYF.

There are a few counts of this clonotype. The rearrangement uses TRBV5-4 and TRBJ1-2; TRBD1 might be the D (5 bases). V was cut by 4 bases and J by 10 bases, with 14 bases left in between. Germline-derived CDR1 and CDR2 are SGHNT and YYREEE (reference sequence). This CDR3 has 12 residues. The CDR3: CASSTGTVIYTF. The CDR3 region has the DNA TGTGCCAGCAGCACTGGGACCGTTATCTACACCTTC.

This clonotype was seen more than once but under ten times. V and J are TRBV28 and TRBJ2-5, with 9 positions matching TRBD1. The CDR3 is made up of 15 amino acids. Germline values: CDR1 MDHEN, CDR2 SYDVKM. V lost 1 base and J lost 6; bases outside the gene matches: 6. The DNA for the CDR3 is TGTGCCAGCAGTTTATCATACGGGACAGGGAAGACCCAGTACTTC. Amino acid sequence: CASSLSYGTGKTQYF.

This clonotype was observed at least ten times. This sequence joins TRBV6-1 and TRBJ1-1; TRBD1 agrees at 8 bases. The CDR3 runs 14 residues. V lost 6 bases and J lost 4; bases outside the gene matches: 7. CDR1 MNHNS and CDR2 SASEGT come from the germline V gene. The CDR3 is CASRVFTGGTEAFF. As DNA, the CDR3 is TGTGCCAGCAGAGTATTCACAGGGGGCACTGAAGCTTTCTTT.

This clonotype was seen repeatedly, ten times or more. CDR3: CASSLQGVDEAFF. In nucleotides, the CDR3 is TGTGCCAGCAGTTTACAGGGGGTGGATGAAGCTTTCTTT. The V gene is TRBV12-3 or TRBV12-4, the J gene TRBJ1-1, with 7 bases matching TRBD1. V shed 2 bases and J 7 bases; nucleotides not matched to a gene: 4. This CDR3 has 13 amino acids.

The CDR3: CAISVGLAYNEQFF. The CDR3 bases are TGTGCCATCAGTGTAGGACTAGCCTACAATGAGCAGTTCTTC. The chain joins TRBV10-3 to TRBJ2-1; 7 nucleotides align to TRBD2. Germline loops: CDR1 ENHRY, CDR2 SYGVKD. With V trimmed by 4 bases and J by 2 bases, 2 bases remained unmatched. The CDR3 loop spans 14 amino acids.

This clonotype was detected only a few times. The chain employs TRBV7-9 and TRBJ1-5, with unresolved D. Germline CDR1 reads SEHNR; CDR2 reads FQNEAQ (reference sequence). Trimming removed 1 base at V and 0 bases at J, with 13 bases between. The CDR3 is made up of 17 amino acids. The CDR3 nucleotides read TGTGCCAGCAGCTTAGGGAGGGCTGGCGATAGCAATCAGCCCCAGCATTTT. Translated, it gives CASSLGRAGDSNQPQHF.